The T cell receptor (beta chain) under discussion was sequenced for a study of blood T cell repertoires in COVID-19 (dated by TCRdb to 2018 to 2020). Concerning the study at large: Collaborator samples came from the United States, Italy and Spain and covered acute and convalescent phases of COVID-19. A de-identified subject ID, COVID-19 status, age in years and sex were almost always included in the sample metadata. Where available, HLA class I and class II types were taken from metadata supplied by the sample provider and were not determined by assay-based typing. The prospective study material was composed of cDNA or gDNA derived from T cells, B-cell-depleted T cells, or PBMCs. The repertoires were released in a freely available public database intended as a resource for research on the immune response to SARS-CoV-2. The samples were drawn from two sources: the first 160 participants of the ongoing ImmuneRACE study, and 1,254 subjects contributed by 6 global collaborators. Deeply sampled blood TCRbeta repertoires from subjects exposed to, actively infected with, or recovered from COVID-19 were included in the dataset.

The immunoSEQ Assay, a bias-controlled multiplex PCR, was used to amplify TCRbeta CDR3 regions from genomic DNA. The study's own analysis went as follows. Within the assay, amplification of reference gene primers was used to estimate how many nucleated cells each sample contained. To quantify the absolute abundance of each unique TCRbeta CDR3 rearrangement, sequence reads were collapsed and filtered. For each sample, productive Simpson clonality was calculated by taking the square root of Simpson's diversity index across productive rearrangements. The source is immuneACCESS, and TCRdb retained only in-frame sequences with V and J called. Part of the clones is not carried over; for the studies checked, unresolved V genes explain less than half of this, and the remainder is unexplained. That table gives V, J and clone size, and the DNA gave D and trimming. The sample yields 120,000 to 150,000 clones; about 87% were counted once. The ten top clones hold roughly 5.4% of the sample.

Including the terminal cysteine and phenylalanine, the CDR3 comprises 14 residues. Here the CDR3 DNA is all that survives: 42 bases in frame from base 1. V and J lose 6 bases and 2 bases, and a span of 14 bases separates them. Taken from the germline V gene (reference sequence), the CDR1 and CDR2 loops are MNHEY and SMNVEV. As for this clone: What this receptor recognizes is not known. The input lacks base qualities; no much larger clone sits a single base away.

Study-wide conclusions, independent of this receptor: The amount of clinical and demographic metadata varied by source and participant and was provided uncurated.

Whole blood was collected in K2EDTA tubes by collaborating institutions according to the institutions' own protocols. For TCRbeta analysis, collaborators shipped samples in one of three forms: frozen whole blood, isolated PBMCs, or DNA extracted from either of those sample types. The V gene is TRBV27 and the J gene is TRBJ2-7; the D segment could be TRBD2, given 7 matching bases. The sequenced sample was peripheral blood. The receptor was isolated from a human donor in a cohort sampled during active COVID-19. The sequence in DNA is TGTGCCAGCAGCGAGCGGGACATCGCCTACGAGCAGTACTTC. It codes for CASSERDIAYEQYF.